The present TCR beta chain was sequenced within a study of T-cell reconstitution after alpha-beta-depleted transplantation in children. TCRbeta library preparation incorporated unique molecular identifiers. TCRdb independently ran MiXCR on the PCR reads; one entry per CDR3 protein. The sample yields some 490,000 distinct CDR3 sequences, 12% seen once. This clonotype was picked up many times. This CDR3 is built from 15 residues. Trimming cost V 4 bases and J 2 bases, with 15 bases left between them. CDR1 is LGHDT and CDR2 is YNNKEL in the germline V gene (reference sequence). The genes are TRBV3-1 and TRBJ2-7, with D possibly TRBD2 on 5 matching bases. Source: PBMCs from the stem cell graft donor, taken from the stem cell graft. This sequence originates from a human donor who donated a stem cell graft to a child with combined immunodeficiency. The CDR3 reads CASSPQRAATYEQYF. The DNA for the CDR3 is TGTGCCAGCAGCCCCCAGCGAGCGGCTACCTACGAGCAGTACTTC.